This entry describes one T cell receptor (beta chain). This sample is drawn from a study of blood T cell repertoires in COVID-19. On the study more broadly: The origin of the acute and convalescent COVID-19 samples was the United States, Italy and Spain. Sample material is recorded as cDNA or gDNA derived from T cells, B-cell-depleted T cells, or PBMCs.

V lost 0 bases and J lost 5, with 14 bases in between. The CDR3 extends over 15 amino acids. Germline V gives CDR1 SGHRS, CDR2 YFSETQ. As originally analysed: It was from reference gene primer amplification that nucleated cell counts were estimated. Only in-frame clones appear in the TCRdb table, and some are missing; sequencing was by immunoSEQ multiplex PCR. V and J calls and clone size are as listed in that table; D and trimming were resolved from the DNA. Among roughly 60,000 clones listed, 85% to 90% were seen once. The V call is TRBV5-1, the J call TRBJ1-1; D is possibly TRBD1 (6 bases). The sequence was obtained from a human donor in a cohort sampled during active COVID-19. The specimen sequenced was peripheral blood. CDR3 bases: TGCGCCAGCAGCTTGGCCCAGGGGCTCGATACTGAAGCTTTCTTT. It specifies CASSLAQGLDTEAFF.